This entry lists 10 T cell receptor beta chains sequenced from one sample in a study of blood T cell repertoires in COVID-19. Clones were sequenced by immunoSEQ multiplex PCR, and TCRdb holds only the in-frame ones, with some missing. The sample yields about 160,000 clones, around 80% seen once. The sample was peripheral blood. All receptors come from a man between 60 and 70 years old with acute or convalescent COVID-19.

The chain links TRBV5-1 to TRBJ1-1, with 9 bases lining up with TRBD1. The germline V gene encodes CDR1 SGHRS and CDR2 YFSETQ. CDR3 length: 17 amino acids. Trimming took 2 bases from V and 1 from J; bases not matched to a gene: 9. In DNA form, the CDR3 reads TGCGCCAGCAGCTTCGGACAGGGGTTGGTTAAGAACACTGAAGCTTTCTTT. Protein: CASSFGQGLVKNTEAFF.

This chain connects TRBV14 to TRBJ1-2; 7 nucleotides agree with TRBD1. The CDR3 has 14 residues. V was clipped by 4 bases and J by 4 bases; unmatched bases: 6. Per the germline V gene, CDR1 is SGHDN and CDR2 is FVKESK. The CDR3 bases are TGTGCCAGCAGCCCCGGGACAGCTCTCTATGGCTACACCTTC. Residues: CASSPGTALYGYTF.

This chain links TRBV7-9 with TRBJ2-7; D might be TRBD1 (6 bases). Germline CDR1 is SEHNR and CDR2 is FQNEAQ (reference sequence). This CDR3 spans 12 amino acids. V was cut by 4 bases and J by 6 bases, with 10 bases left in between. The DNA of the CDR3 is TGTGCCAGCAGCTCGGGACAAGCCGAGCAGTACTTC. Translating it yields CASSSGQAEQYF. Together with reference TRBV7-9 and TRBJ2-7, the CDR3 gives the full variable domain: DTGVSQNPRHKITKRGQNVTFRCDPISEHNRLYWYRQTLGQGPEFLTYFQNEAQLEKSRLLSDRFSAERPKGSFSTLEIQRTEQGDSAMYLCASSSGQAEQYFGPGTRLTVT.

This clone was observed once. V is TRBV5-1 and J is TRBJ1-4; the D gene is possibly TRBD1 (6 bases). Trimming shortened V by 4 bases and J by 8 bases, and 15 bases separated the two germline ends. CDR1 is SGHRS, CDR2 YFSETQ, per germline. The length of the CDR3 is 14 residues. The CDR3 is CASSPGQNQEKLFF. The CDR3 nucleotides are TGCGCCAGCAGCCCAGGACAGAACCAAGAAAAACTGTTTTTT.

This clone was observed once. The chain has TRBV28 and TRBJ1-2; TRBD1 agrees at 7 bases. The CDR3 spans 16 residues. V lost 6 bases, J lost 0 bases, and 10 bases stayed unmatched. CDR1 and CDR2 (germline): MDHEN, SYDVKM. The CDR3 sequence is CASSESQGRANYGYTF. CDR3 coding DNA: TGTGCCAGCAGCGAATCACAGGGGCGAGCTAACTATGGCTACACCTTC.

This chain joins TRBV5-1 and TRBJ2-1; no clear D. The CDR3 runs to 16 residues. V dropped 4 bases and J dropped 7 bases, with 21 bases sitting between them. From germline, CDR1 is SGHRS and CDR2 YFSETQ. The CDR3 sequence: CASSPRGSPLRNEQFF. CDR3 sequence (DNA): TGCGCCAGCAGCCCCCGTGGGTCCCCTCTGAGGAATGAGCAGTTCTTC.

This chain uses TRBV6-6 with TRBJ1-1; TRBD1 might be the D (5 bases). Looked up from germline, CDR1 is MNHNY and CDR2 is SVGAGI (reference sequence). The ends were cut back, 2 bases at V and 6 bases at J, with 16 bases in the middle. This CDR3 has 15 residues. CDR3 DNA: TGTGCCAGCAGTTACCGGGGTGAGGGGAGGGCTGAAGCTTTCTTT. Its translation: CASSYRGEGRAEAFF.

The genes are TRBV4-3 and TRBJ1-1; D unclear. V lost 1 base and J lost 6, with 12 bases in between. Germline loops: CDR1 LGHNA, CDR2 YSLEER. The CDR3 spans 14 residues. The DNA of the CDR3 is TGCGCCAGCAGCCAAGTTCAGGACGGGGCTGAAGCTTTCTTT. It codes for CASSQVQDGAEAFF.

The chain joins TRBV27 to TRBJ1-4; a possible D gene is TRBD1 (5 bases). This CDR3 comprises 15 residues. Germline-derived CDR1 and CDR2 are MNHEY and SMNVEV (reference sequence). The V end was cut by 5 bases, the J end by 4 bases, with 14 bases between. The CDR3, as DNA: TGTGCCAGCAGTACCACAGGAACACTTAATGAAAAACTGTTTTTT. Its protein product is CASSTTGTLNEKLFF.

V gene TRBV28 combines with J gene TRBJ1-1; D gene uncertain. The CDR3 totals 14 residues. Trimming took off 3 bases at V and 1 base at J, with 9 bases between the two ends. Germline CDR1 reads MDHEN; CDR2 reads SYDVKM. CDR3 DNA sequence: TGTGCCAGCAGTTTGCGGCCTGGGAACACTGAAGCTTTCTTT. Protein: CASSLRPGNTEAFF.